These 10 T cell receptor beta chains share one sample of origin, sequenced in a study of low-dose radiotherapy and immunotherapy resistance in tumors. Primers used for first-strand cDNA, a TRAV- and TRBV-specific set, covered both alpha and beta chains. TCR amplification used roughly 20 PCR cycles, a constant-region primer and a V-primer adapter. TCRdb recomputed calls from the reads with MiXCR, one row per CDR3 protein. The sample has some 57,000 distinct CDR3 sequences; around 25% are singletons. The time point: before trial treatment. This specimen was PBMCs, taken before treatment. The receptors here all came from a male donor with prostate cancer.

This clonotype was seen at least ten times. V gene TRBV24-1 combines with J gene TRBJ2-1; TRBD1 might be the D (7 bases). Germline CDR1 and CDR2: KGHDR and SFDVKD. The CDR3 covers 14 residues. The V gene lost 6 bases and the J gene lost 8 bases, with 16 bases spanning the gap. The CDR3 protein is CATSRGTAIDEQFF. The CDR3 DNA sequence: TGTGCCACCAGTCGGGGGACAGCTATCGATGAGCAGTTCTTC.

This clonotype was seen ten or more times. This chain connects TRBV7-6 to TRBJ2-1, with TRBD1 matching over 9 bases. The CDR3 has 15 amino acids. Germline V gene lookup returns CDR1 SGHVS and CDR2 FNYEAQ. The J segment lost 5 bases and the V segment lost 5 bases, leaving 7 bases of the junction unmatched. The CDR3 sequence is CASSQPGQGDNEQFF. CDR3 in DNA: TGTGCCAGCAGCCAACCGGGACAGGGTGACAATGAGCAGTTCTTC.

This clonotype was observed many times. This sequence joins TRBV14 and TRBJ2-7, with D uncertain. Deletions cut 0 bases from V and 4 bases from J, with 7 bases between. Germline V gives CDR1 SGHDN, CDR2 FVKESK. The CDR3 has 13 amino acids. CDR3 region: CASSQDVTYEQYF. DNA of the CDR3: TGTGCCAGCAGCCAAGATGTTACATACGAGCAGTACTTC.

This clonotype was counted at least ten times. The J gene is TRBJ2-7, the V gene TRBV6-5; the match to TRBD2 covers 8 bases. The CDR3 loop spans 14 amino acids. Germline CDR1 reads MNHEY; CDR2 reads SVGAGI. V was clipped by 2 bases and J by 7 bases; unmatched bases: 7. The CDR3 nucleotides read TGTGCCAGCAGTTACCCGAGAGGCGGGGGGGAGCAGTACTTC. This encodes CASSYPRGGGEQYF.

This clonotype has at least ten counts. The chain uses TRBV5-1 and TRBJ1-1, with 8 bases that match TRBD1. Trimming cost V 6 bases and J 1 base; bases outside gene matches: 5. Germline V CDR1 and CDR2: SGHRS, YFSETQ. The CDR3 totals 14 residues. The CDR3 loop is CASTKTGGNTEAFF. In DNA, the CDR3 is TGCGCCAGCACCAAAACAGGGGGGAACACTGAAGCTTTCTTT.

The rearrangement uses TRBV5-1 and TRBJ2-3; D gene ambiguous. The CDR3 sequence is 13 residues long. Germline V CDR1 and CDR2: SGHRS, YFSETQ. Trimming took off 0 bases at V and 5 bases at J, with 7 bases between the two ends. The CDR3 DNA is TGCGCCAGCAGCTTGGGCCTGAGAGATACGCAGTATTTT. It translates to CASSLGLRDTQYF.

The genes are TRBV20-1 and TRBJ1-4, with 7 bases aligning to TRBD1. This CDR3 contains 14 residues. The germline CDR1 and CDR2 sequences are DFQATT and SNEGSKA (reference sequence). With 6 bases clipped from V and 4 bases from J, the junction kept 8 bases outside the gene matches. CDR3 in DNA: TGCAGTGCCAAAGACAGGGCTTTTAATGAAAAACTGTTTTTT. Translating it yields CSAKDRAFNEKLFF.

This clonotype was seen at least ten times. This sequence joins TRBV2 and TRBJ2-3; unclear D gene. V was cut by 6 bases and J by 5 bases, with 15 bases left in between. The CDR3 length is 14 residues. The germline CDR1 and CDR2 sequences are SNHLY and FYNNEI. The CDR3 here is CASSRPPLGDTQYF. The CDR3 nucleotides read TGTGCCAGCAGCCGCCCCCCCCTCGGAGATACGCAGTATTTT. Combining the CDR3 with reference TRBV2 and TRBJ2-3 gives the whole variable domain EPEVTQTPSHQVTQMGQEVILRCVPISNHLYFYWYRQILGQKVEFLVSFYNNEISEKSEIFDDQFSVERPDGSNFTLKIRSTKLEDSAMYFCASSRPPLGDTQYFGPGTRLTVL.

This clonotype was detected ten times or more. The rearrangement joins TRBV30 to TRBJ2-2; TRBD1 is a possible D gene (6 bases). The V end lost 0 bases, the J end lost 6 bases, and 11 bases lay between the germline ends. The CDR3 has 14 amino acids. The V gene's germline CDR1 is GTSNPN and CDR2 SVGIG (reference sequence). In nucleotides, the CDR3 is TGTGCCTGGAGTGTACATCAGGGGTCCGGGGAGCTGTTTTTT. Translation: CAWSVHQGSGELFF.

This clonotype appeared many times. The DNA for the CDR3 is TGTGCCAGCAGTTCTTGGGACCAAGGGACTGGGGCCAACGTCCTGACTTTC. Its protein is CASSSWDQGTGANVLTF. The chain links TRBV27 to TRBJ2-6, with D tentatively TRBD1 or TRBD2 (5 bases each). Germline CDR1 is MNHEY and CDR2 is SMNVEV (reference sequence). V lost 4 bases and J 2 bases, leaving 15 bases between the germline ends. The CDR3 runs 17 residues.